This TCR beta chain originates from a study of human T cells and chemical hapten exposure. About the study: Largely, small differences in pooled library volume made per-sample TCR yields vary.

V was trimmed by 4 bases and J by 9 bases, leaving 19 bases between them. There are 15 residues in the CDR3. CDR1 is LNHDA, CDR2 SQIVND, per germline (reference sequence). Time point specified: healthy volunteer bleed at 6 weeks. The total RNA was obtained from whole blood that was not fractionated. One entry per CDR3 protein results from TCRdb running MiXCR on the RACE reads. The sample lists 75,000 to 80,000 distinct CDR3 sequences, 8.5% to 9.5% occurring once. Input material: whole blood. The sequence was obtained from a female donor in good health. Some clones in this sample may be carry-over from other donors' samples. The chain couples TRBV19 to TRBJ1-5; a weak D match, TRBD1 (5 bases). CDR3 sequence reads: CASSRAGQGGGPQHF. CDR3 sequence (DNA): TGTGCCAGTAGTAGGGCCGGCCAAGGCGGGGGGCCCCAGCATTTT.